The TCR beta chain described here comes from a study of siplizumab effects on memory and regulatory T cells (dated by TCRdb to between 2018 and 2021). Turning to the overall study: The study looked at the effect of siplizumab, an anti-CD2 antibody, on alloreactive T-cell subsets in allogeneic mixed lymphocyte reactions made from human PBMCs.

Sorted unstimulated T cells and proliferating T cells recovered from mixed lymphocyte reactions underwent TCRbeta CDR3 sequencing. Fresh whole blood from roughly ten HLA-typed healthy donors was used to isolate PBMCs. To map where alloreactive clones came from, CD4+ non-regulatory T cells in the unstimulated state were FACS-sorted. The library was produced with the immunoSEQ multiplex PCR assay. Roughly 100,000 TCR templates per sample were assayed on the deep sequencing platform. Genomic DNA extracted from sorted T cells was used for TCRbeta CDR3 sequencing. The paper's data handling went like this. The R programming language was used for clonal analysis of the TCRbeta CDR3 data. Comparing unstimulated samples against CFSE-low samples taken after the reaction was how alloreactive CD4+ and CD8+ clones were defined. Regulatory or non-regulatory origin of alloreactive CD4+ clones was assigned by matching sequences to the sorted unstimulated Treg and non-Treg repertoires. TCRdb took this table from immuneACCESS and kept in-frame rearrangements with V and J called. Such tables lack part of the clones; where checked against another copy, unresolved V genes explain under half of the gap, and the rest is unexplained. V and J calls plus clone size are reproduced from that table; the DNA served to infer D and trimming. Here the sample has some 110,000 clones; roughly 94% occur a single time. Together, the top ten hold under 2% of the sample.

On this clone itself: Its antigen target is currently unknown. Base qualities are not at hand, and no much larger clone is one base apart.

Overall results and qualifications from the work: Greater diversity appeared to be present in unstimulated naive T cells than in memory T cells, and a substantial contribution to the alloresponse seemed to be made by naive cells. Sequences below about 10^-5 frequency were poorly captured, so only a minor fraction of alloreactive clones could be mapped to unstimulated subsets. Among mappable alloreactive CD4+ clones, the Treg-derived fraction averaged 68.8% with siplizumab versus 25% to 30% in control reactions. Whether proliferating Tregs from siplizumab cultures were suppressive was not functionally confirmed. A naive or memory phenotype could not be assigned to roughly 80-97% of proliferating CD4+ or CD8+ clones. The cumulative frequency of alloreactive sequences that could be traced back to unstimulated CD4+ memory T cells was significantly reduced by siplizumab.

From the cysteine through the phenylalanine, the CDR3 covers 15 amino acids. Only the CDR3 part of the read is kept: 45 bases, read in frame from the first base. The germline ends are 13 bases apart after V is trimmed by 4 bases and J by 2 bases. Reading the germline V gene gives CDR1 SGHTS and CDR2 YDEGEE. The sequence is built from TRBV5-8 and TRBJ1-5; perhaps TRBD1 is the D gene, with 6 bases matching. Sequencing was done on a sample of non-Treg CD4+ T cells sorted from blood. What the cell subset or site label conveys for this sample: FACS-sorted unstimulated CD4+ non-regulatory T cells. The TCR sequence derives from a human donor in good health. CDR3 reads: CASSPDRRGNQPQHF. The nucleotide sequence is TGTGCCAGCAGCCCTGACAGGAGGGGCAATCAGCCCCAGCATTTT.